What follows describes a single T cell receptor (beta chain). PCR used 60 Vbeta primers and 13 Jbeta primers. TCRdb's table, derived via immunoSEQ multiplex PCR, lists solely in-frame clones and lacks some. The sample shows more than 80,000 clones, around 73% of them seen only once. The sample is drawn from a study of cytomegalovirus exposure and HLA in healthy donors. Germline V gene data show CDR1 as SGHRS and CDR2 as YFSETQ. The CDR3 is 14 residues long. With 2 bases removed from V and 3 bases from J, the gap between germline ends came to 6 bases. This chain joins TRBV5-1 and TRBJ1-6; D is ambiguous. The sample taken for sequencing was PBMCs. This sequence was found in a woman between 40 and 50 years old in good health and CMV-seropositive. CDR3 DNA sequence: TGCGCCAGCAGCTTCGGAGACTATAATTCACCCCTCCACTTT. Encoded protein: CASSFGDYNSPLHF.